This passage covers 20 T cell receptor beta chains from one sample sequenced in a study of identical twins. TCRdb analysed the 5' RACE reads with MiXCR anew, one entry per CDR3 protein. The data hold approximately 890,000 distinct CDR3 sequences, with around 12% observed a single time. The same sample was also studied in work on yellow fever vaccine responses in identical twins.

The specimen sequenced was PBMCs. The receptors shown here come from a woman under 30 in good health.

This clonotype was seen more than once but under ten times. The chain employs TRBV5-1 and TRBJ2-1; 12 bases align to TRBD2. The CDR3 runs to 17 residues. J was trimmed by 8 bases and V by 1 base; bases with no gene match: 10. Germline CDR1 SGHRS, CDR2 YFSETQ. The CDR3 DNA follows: TGCGCCAGCAGCTTGCGCATTCTAGCGGGAGGGCCCTATGAGCAGTTCTTC. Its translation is CASSLRILAGGPYEQFF.

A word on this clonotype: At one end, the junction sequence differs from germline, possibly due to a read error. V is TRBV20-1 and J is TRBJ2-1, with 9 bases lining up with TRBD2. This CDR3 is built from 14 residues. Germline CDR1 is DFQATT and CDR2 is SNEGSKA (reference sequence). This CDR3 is CSSRGLAGYNEQFF. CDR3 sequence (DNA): TGCAGTTCTAGGGGGCTAGCGGGGTACAATGAGCAGTTCTTC.

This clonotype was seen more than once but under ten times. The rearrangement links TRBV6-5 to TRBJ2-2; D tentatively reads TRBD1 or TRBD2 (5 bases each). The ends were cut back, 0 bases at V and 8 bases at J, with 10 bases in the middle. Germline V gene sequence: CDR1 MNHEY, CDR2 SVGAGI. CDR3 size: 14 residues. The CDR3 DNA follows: TGTGCCAGCAGTTACTCCGGGACCGTTGGGGAGCTGTTTTTT. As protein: CASSYSGTVGELFF.

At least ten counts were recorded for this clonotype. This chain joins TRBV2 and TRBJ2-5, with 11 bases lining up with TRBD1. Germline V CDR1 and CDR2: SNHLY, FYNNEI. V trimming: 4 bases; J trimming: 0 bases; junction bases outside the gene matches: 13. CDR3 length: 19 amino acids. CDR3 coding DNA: TGTGCCAGCAGTGTTTTCAAGGGGACAGGGGGACCGTACCAAGAGACCCAGTACTTC. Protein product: CASSVFKGTGGPYQETQYF.

In DNA form, the CDR3 reads TGTGCCAGCTCCTGGGCCAGGGAAGCTTCCTACAATGAGCAGTTCTTC. This translates into CASSWAREASYNEQFF. This sequence joins TRBV12-3 or TRBV12-4 and TRBJ2-1, with a weak D call TRBD1 (5 bases). CDR3 length equals 16 residues. Trimming left V 8 bases short and J 1 base short, with 18 bases between.

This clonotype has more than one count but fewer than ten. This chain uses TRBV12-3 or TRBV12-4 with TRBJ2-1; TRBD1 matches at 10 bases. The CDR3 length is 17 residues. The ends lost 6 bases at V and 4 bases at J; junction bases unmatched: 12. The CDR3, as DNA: TGTGCCAGCAGCCGCGACAGGGGGCGGAACCTATACAATGAGCAGTTCTTC. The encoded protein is CASSRDRGRNLYNEQFF.

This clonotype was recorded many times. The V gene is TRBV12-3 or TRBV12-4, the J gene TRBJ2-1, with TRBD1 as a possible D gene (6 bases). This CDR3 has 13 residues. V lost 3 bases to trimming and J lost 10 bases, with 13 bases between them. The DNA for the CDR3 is TGTGCCAGCAGTTTGTCAGGGGTGAAGGAGCAGTTCTTC. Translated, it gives CASSLSGVKEQFF.

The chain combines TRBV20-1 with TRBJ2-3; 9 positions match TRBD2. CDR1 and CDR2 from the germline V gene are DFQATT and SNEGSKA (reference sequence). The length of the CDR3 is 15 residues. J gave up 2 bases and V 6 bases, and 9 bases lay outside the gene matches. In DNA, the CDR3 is TGCAGTGCCCCGAAGCGGGGGGATTTCACAGATACGCAGTATTTT. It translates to CSAPKRGDFTDTQYF.

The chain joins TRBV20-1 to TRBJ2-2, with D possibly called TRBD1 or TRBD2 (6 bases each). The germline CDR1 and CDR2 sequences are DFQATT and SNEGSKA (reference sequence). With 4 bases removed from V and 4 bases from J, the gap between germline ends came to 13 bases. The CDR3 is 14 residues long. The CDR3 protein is CSAKGGGSTGELFF. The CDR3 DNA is TGCAGTGCTAAAGGGGGAGGATCCACCGGGGAGCTGTTTTTT.

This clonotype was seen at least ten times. The CDR3 nucleotides are TGCAGTGCTACGAAGACCCGGACGGTGAATTCACCCCTCCACTTT. It translates to CSATKTRTVNSPLHF. This chain joins TRBV20-1 and TRBJ1-6, with D uncertain. V was cut by 4 bases and J by 7 bases, with 17 bases left in between. The germline CDR1 and CDR2 sequences are DFQATT and SNEGSKA (reference sequence). The CDR3 sequence is 15 residues long.

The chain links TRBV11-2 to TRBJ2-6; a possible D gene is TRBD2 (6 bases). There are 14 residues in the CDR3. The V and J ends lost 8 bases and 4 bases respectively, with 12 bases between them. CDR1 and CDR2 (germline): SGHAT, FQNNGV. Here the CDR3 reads CASSRESGANVLTF. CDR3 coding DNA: TGTGCCAGCTCTCGGGAGTCAGGGGCCAACGTCCTGACTTTC.

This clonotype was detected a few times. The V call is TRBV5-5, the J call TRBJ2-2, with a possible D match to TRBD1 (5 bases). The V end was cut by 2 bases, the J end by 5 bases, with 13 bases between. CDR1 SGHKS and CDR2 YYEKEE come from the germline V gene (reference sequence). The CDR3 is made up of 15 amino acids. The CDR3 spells CASSFAISGTGELFF. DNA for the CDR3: TGTGCCAGCAGCTTCGCGATCTCAGGGACCGGGGAGCTGTTTTTT.

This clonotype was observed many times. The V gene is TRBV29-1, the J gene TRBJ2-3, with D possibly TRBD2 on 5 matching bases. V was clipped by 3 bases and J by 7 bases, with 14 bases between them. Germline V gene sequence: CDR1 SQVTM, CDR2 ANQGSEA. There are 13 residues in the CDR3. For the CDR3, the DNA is TGCAGCGTTGACTCCTCTAGCAGGTATACGCAGTATTTT. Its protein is CSVDSSSRYTQYF.

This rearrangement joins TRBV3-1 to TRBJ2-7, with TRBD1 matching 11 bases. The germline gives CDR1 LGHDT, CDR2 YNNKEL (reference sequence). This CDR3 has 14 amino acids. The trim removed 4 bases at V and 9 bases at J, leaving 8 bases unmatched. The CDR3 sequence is CASSLGDRGSLQYF. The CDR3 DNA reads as TGTGCCAGCAGCCTCGGGGACAGGGGGTCCCTGCAGTACTTC.

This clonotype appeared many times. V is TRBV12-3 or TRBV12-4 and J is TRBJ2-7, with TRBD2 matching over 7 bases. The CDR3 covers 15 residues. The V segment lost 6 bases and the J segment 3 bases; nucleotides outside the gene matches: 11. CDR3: CASSRPMGEGYEQYF. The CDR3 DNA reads TGTGCCAGCAGCCGCCCGATGGGGGAGGGCTACGAGCAGTACTTC.

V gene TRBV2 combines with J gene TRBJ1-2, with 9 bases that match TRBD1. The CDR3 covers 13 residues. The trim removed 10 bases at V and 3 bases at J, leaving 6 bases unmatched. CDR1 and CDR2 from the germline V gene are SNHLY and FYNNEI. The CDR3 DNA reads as TGTGCCACTTCGGACAGGGGCGACTATGGCTACACCTTC. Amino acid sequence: CATSDRGDYGYTF.

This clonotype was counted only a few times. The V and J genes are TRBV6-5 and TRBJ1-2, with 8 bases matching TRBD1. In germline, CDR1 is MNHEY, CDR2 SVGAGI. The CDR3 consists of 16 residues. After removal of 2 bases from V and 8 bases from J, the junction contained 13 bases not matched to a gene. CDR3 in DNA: TGTGCCAGCAGTTACGTCGTCTCAGGGGGCGAATACGGCTACACCTTC. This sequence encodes CASSYVVSGGEYGYTF.

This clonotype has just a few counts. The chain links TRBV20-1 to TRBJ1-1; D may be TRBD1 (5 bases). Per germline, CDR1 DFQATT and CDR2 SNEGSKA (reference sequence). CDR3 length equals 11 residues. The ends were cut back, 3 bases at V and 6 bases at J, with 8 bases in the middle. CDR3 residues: CSASRGAEAFF. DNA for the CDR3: TGCAGTGCTAGTCGGGGGGCTGAAGCTTTCTTT.

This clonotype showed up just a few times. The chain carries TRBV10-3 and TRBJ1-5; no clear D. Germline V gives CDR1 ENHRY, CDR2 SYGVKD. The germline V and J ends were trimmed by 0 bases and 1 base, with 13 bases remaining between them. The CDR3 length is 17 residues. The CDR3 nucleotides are TGTGCCATCAGTGAGTCGAATAGTCCGGTCAGCAATCAGCCCCAGCATTTT. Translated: CAISESNSPVSNQPQHF.

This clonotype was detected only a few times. Written as DNA, the CDR3 is TGTGCCAGCAGCTTAGATTTGGCGGGGGAGACCCAGTACTTC. The encoded protein is CASSLDLAGETQYF. This chain links TRBV11-2 with TRBJ2-5; D may be TRBD2 (6 bases). The V end was cut by 0 bases, the J end by 5 bases, with 10 bases between. The germline V gene has CDR1 SGHAT and CDR2 FQNNGV. The CDR3 loop spans 14 amino acids. Full variable domain (outside the CDR3, taken from reference TRBV11-2 and TRBJ2-5): EAGVAQSPRYKIIEKRQSVAFWCNPISGHATLYWYQQILGQGPKLLIQFQNNGVVDDSQLPKDRFSAERLKGVDSTLKIQPAKLEDSAVYLCASSLDLAGETQYFGPGTRLLVL.